A selection of T cell receptor beta chains follows, all from one sample in a study of identical twins. MiXCR, run by TCRdb on the 5' RACE reads, gives a single entry per CDR3 protein. The sample includes approximately 150,000 distinct CDR3 sequences, around 3.4% of them seen just once. The sample taken for sequencing was memory T cells sorted from blood. All receptors derive from a man aged 18-30 years in good health. The CDR3 runs from the conserved cysteine through the conserved F or W. The D gene is left open where the match is weak. Clone size appears in some rows only: once, few, many, or a class for an expanded clone.

clone_size	v_call	d_call	j_call	cdr3_nt	cdr3_aa
many	TRBV27	NA	TRBJ1-5	TGTGCCAGCACCCCAGGAGAGGGTACGGGTCAGCCCCAGCATTTT	CASTPGEGTGQPQHF
many	TRBV7-8	TRBD2	TRBJ2-1	TGTGCCAGCAGCCATACCCTAGCGGGATTTTACAATGAGCAGTTCTTC	CASSHTLAGFYNEQFF
many	TRBV9	TRBD1	TRBJ1-1	TGTGCCAGCAGCTCGATCATAGGGGGCGGCCCCACTGAAGCTTTCTTT	CASSSIIGGGPTEAFF
many	TRBV20-1	NA	TRBJ1-1	TGCAGTGGTGCCGGGCGTATTGAAGCTTTCTTT	CSGAGRIEAFF
many	TRBV7-8	TRBD2	TRBJ2-1	TGTGCCAGCAGCTTACGTGCTCTAGCGGGGGGCGAGCAGTTCTTC	CASSLRALAGGEQFF
many	TRBV12-3/TRBV12-4	NA	TRBJ2-2	TGTGCCAGCAGTTTGGAAAACACCGGGGAGCTGTTTTTT	CASSLENTGELFF
few	TRBV28	NA	TRBJ2-4	TGTGCCAGCAGTCGCGACGGTTTGCTAGCCAAAAACATTCAGTACTTC	CASSRDGLLAKNIQYF
many	TRBV3-1	NA	TRBJ2-7	TGTGCCAGCAGCAACCCCCCCTACGAGCAGTACTTC	CASSNPPYEQYF
many	TRBV7-2	NA	TRBJ2-1	TGTGCCAGCAGCCCTCAATTAGCGATACTCTACAATGAGCAGTTCTTC	CASSPQLAILYNEQFF
many	TRBV20-1	TRBD2	TRBJ2-3	TGCAGTGCAAACGGCCCGGGCGGGAGGGCCACAGATACGCAGTATTTT	CSANGPGGRATDTQYF
many	TRBV12-3/TRBV12-4	NA	TRBJ1-3	TGTGCCAGCAGTCCCGAACAGCGTCGCTCTGGAAACACCATATATTTT	CASSPEQRRSGNTIYF
many	TRBV7-9	NA	TRBJ1-2	TGTGCCAGCAGCTTAGCGGGTAGCGGCTACACCTTC	CASSLAGSGYTF
many	TRBV5-5	TRBD2	TRBJ2-3	TGTGCCAGCAGCCCCCGGACGGGGGGGGGAACAGATACGCAGTATTTT	CASSPRTGGGTDTQYF
many	TRBV5-4	TRBD2	TRBJ2-7	TGTGCCAGCAGCTTGAAGGTAGCGGGAGGGAGGAGCTCCTACGAGCAGTACTTC	CASSLKVAGGRSSYEQYF
NA	TRBV28	NA	TRBJ2-2	TGTGCCAGCAGTTCCCGACTAGTCTCCGGGGAGCTGTTTTTT	CASSSRLVSGELFF
NA	TRBV7-2	TRBD2	TRBJ2-1	TGTGCCAGCAGCCCCCGGACTAGCGGGAGTTATGAGCTGTTCTTC	CASSPRTSGSYELFF
many	TRBV5-1	NA	TRBJ2-1	TGCGCCAGCAGCTTGGAACGCCCAGCCAATGAGCAGTTCTTC	CASSLERPANEQFF
many	TRBV28	NA	TRBJ2-1	TGTGCCAGTAACCCCACCCCAGGGTCGTATCGGCAGTTCTTC	CASNPTPGSYRQFF
many	TRBV6-1	NA	TRBJ2-6	TGTGCCAGCACCGAAGAGGTGAGGTCCGTCCTGACTTTC	CASTEEVRSVLTF
NA	TRBV7-7	NA	TRBJ2-2	TGTGCCAGCAGCCTCGCCCGGAACACCGGGGAGCTGTTTTTT	CASSLARNTGELFF
many	TRBV7-2	NA	TRBJ2-3	TGTGCCAGCAGCTTTTCCGCAGATACGCAGTATTTT	CASSFSADTQYF
many	TRBV20-1	TRBD1	TRBJ1-6	TGCAGTGCTAACCGACAGGGGAGTTCACCCCTCCACTTT	CSANRQGSSPLHF
many	TRBV5-1	NA	TRBJ2-2	TGCGCCAGCAGCTTGGCGGGGTTGAACACCGGGGAGCTGTTTTTT	CASSLAGLNTGELFF
many	TRBV9	NA	TRBJ2-6	TGTGCCAGCAGCGTAGTTGGGGCCAACGTCCTGACTTTC	CASSVVGANVLTF
many	TRBV20-1	TRBD2	TRBJ2-7	TGCAGTGCTAGAGGGGGCTTCAGGACTAGTGGTTACGAGCAGTACTTC	CSARGGFRTSGYEQYF
many	TRBV24-1	NA	TRBJ2-2	TGTGCCACCAGCACCGGTCTGGCAGCCACCGGGGAGCTGTTTTTT	CATSTGLAATGELFF
few	TRBV3-1	TRBD1	TRBJ1-2	TGTGCCAGCAGCATCCGGGACAGGGGGTACACCTTC	CASSIRDRGYTF
many	TRBV7-2	NA	TRBJ2-1	TGTGCCAGCAGCCTCGGGGCGGGATTAAATGAGCAGTTCTTC	CASSLGAGLNEQFF
many	TRBV5-5	TRBD2	TRBJ2-7	TGTGCCAGCAGCCGGACTAGCGAGCAACCCTACGAGCAGTACTTC	CASSRTSEQPYEQYF
many	TRBV5-1	NA	TRBJ2-7	TGCGCCAGCAGCTTCGGCGCCTACGAGCAGTACTTC	CASSFGAYEQYF
many	TRBV29-1	NA	TRBJ1-3	TGCAGCGTTGACGAAAGGGGACGCGGAAACACCATATATTTT	CSVDERGRGNTIYF
few	TRBV14	TRBD1	TRBJ1-1	TGTGCCAGCAGCCGCCGGACAGGGTTCGGCACTGAAGCTTTCTTT	CASSRRTGFGTEAFF
many	TRBV5-1	TRBD2	TRBJ2-7	TGCGCCAGCAGCTTGGGAGCGGGGGGGCCCTACGAGCAGTACTTC	CASSLGAGGPYEQYF
many	TRBV7-2	NA	TRBJ2-7	TGTGCCAGCAGCTTAGGGGCTAGCGTTTCCTACGAGCAGTACTTC	CASSLGASVSYEQYF
many	TRBV25-1	NA	TRBJ2-5	TGTGCCAGCAGTGAAAGTCGAGGAGCCGCGTCAGAGACCCAGTACTTC	CASSESRGAASETQYF
NA	TRBV2	NA	TRBJ1-3	TGTGCCAGCAGTGAAGCGTCTGGCTCTGGAAACACCATATATTTT	CASSEASGSGNTIYF
NA	TRBV7-2	NA	TRBJ2-1	TGTGCCAGCAGCTTATTTTGGGACTCAGGCTACAATGAGCAGTTCTTC	CASSLFWDSGYNEQFF
many	TRBV27	TRBD1	TRBJ2-1	TGTGCCAGCAGTTCCCACGAAGGGGGCCTCAACAATGAGCAGTTCTTC	CASSSHEGGLNNEQFF
many	TRBV10-3	NA	TRBJ2-1	TGTGCCATCAGTGAGTACACCCTCAGGGACAATGAGCAGTTCTTC	CAISEYTLRDNEQFF
many	TRBV7-3	TRBD2	TRBJ2-1	TGTGCCAGCAGCCGTGTTGAGGGACTAGCGGGGGGTGAGCAGTTCTTC	CASSRVEGLAGGEQFF
many	TRBV25-1	NA	TRBJ2-6	TGTGCCAGCAGGAGGCTCACCGGCAACGTCCTGACTTTC	CASRRLTGNVLTF